The TCR beta chain under discussion was sequenced for a study of tumor T cells in aggressive B-cell lymphoma. The table came from immunoSEQ multiplex PCR; TCRdb's copy has only in-frame clones and leaves some out. This repertoire shows several thousand clones, 85% found once; its top ten account for around 3.4%. Sample: tumor tissue. The clonotype originates from an adult with diffuse large B cell lymphoma.

The CDR3 DNA is TGTGCCAGCAGCTTGGTTCTGGGGGCGGCTGAGACCCAGTACTTC. Protein: CASSLVLGAAETQYF. The chain couples TRBV5-6 to TRBJ2-5; the D gene is possibly TRBD1 (6 bases). CDR3 length: 15 amino acids. The ends were cut back, 0 bases at V and 5 bases at J, with 14 bases in the middle. In germline, CDR1 is SGHDT, CDR2 YYEEEE. The full variable domain, with the rest looked up from reference TRBV5-6 and TRBJ2-5, is DAGVTQSPTHLIKTRGQQVTLRCSPKSGHDTVSWYQQALGQGPQFIFQYYEEEERQRGNFPDRFSGHQFPNYSSELNVNALLLGDSALYLCASSLVLGAAETQYFGPGTRLLVL.